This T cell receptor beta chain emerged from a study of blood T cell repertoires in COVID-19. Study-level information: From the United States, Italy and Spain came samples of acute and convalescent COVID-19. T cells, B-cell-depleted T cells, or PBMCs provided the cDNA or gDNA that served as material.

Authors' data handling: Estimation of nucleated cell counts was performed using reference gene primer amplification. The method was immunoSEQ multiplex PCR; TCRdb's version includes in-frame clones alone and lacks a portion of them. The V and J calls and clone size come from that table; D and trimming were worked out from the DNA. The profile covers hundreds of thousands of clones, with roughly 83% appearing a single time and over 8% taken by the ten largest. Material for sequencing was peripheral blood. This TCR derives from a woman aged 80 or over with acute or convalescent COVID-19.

The CDR3 DNA reads TGTGCCAGCAGCTTAGGGGGCTTAGAAAACACCATATATTTT. As protein: CASSLGGLENTIYF. This chain connects TRBV7-9 to TRBJ1-3, with D possibly being TRBD1 (5 bases). The CDR3 spans 14 residues. Trimming took 1 base from V and 6 from J, leaving 10 bases between them. Germline V gene lookup returns CDR1 SEHNR and CDR2 FQNEAQ (reference sequence).